This T cell receptor beta chain was captured in a study of shared clonotypes between healthy human individuals. Overall study context: Contributing individuals were a couple of females and three males aged 18 to 49.

The V end was cut by 4 bases, the J end by 5 bases, with 15 bases between. The germline V gene has CDR1 SGHNT and CDR2 YYREEE (reference sequence). CDR3 length: 14 residues. Free of recent acute infections or vaccinations, the donors were healthy HIV-negative adults. Repertoires were generated with immunoSEQ multiplex PCR, while TCRdb's copy carries only in-frame clones and drops some. The table records 1,500,000 or so clones, around 95% of them present only once. This clone was seen only once. This TCR was sampled from a man aged 25-45 years in good health. The chain has TRBV5-4 and TRBJ1-1; maybe TRBD1 (5 bases). Sequences were obtained from naive CD4+ T cells sorted from blood. Documented subset: CD45RA+ positively selected. Here the CDR3 DNA reads TGTGCCAGCAGCCCGGGACCCATAGGGACTGAAGCTTTCTTT. Residues: CASSPGPIGTEAFF.